This TCR beta chain comes out of a study of cytomegalovirus exposure and HLA in healthy donors listed by TCRdb under 2017. Background for the entire study: In an earlier analysis of fewer than 750 of the donors, 276 Gb of sequence data and approximately 120 million unique TCR beta sequences from about 180 million T cells were reported. Donor age, sex, ethnicity and CMV serostatus were collected together with the repertoire data. The genetic ancestry cluster associated with self-reported Caucasian donors included around four fifths of the roughly 400 genotyped donors. Besides the first cohort of hundreds of subjects, a separate validation cohort made up of roughly 130 different subjects was used. Using immunosequencing, the study profiled T cell repertoires from about 610 subjects and related those repertoires to cytomegalovirus serostatus. HLA typing covered class I and class II loci at four-digit resolution. Across 398 genotyped donors of the cohort, an average of about 250,000 unique TCR beta nucleotide sequences per donor were sequenced, and around 19% of those sequences were non-productive. All discovery cohort repertoires had been generated on a single sequencing platform. To predict cytomegalovirus infection status, the study combined high-throughput TCR immunosequencing, statistical association of individual TCRs with disease status, and machine learning. About five DR-DQ haplotypes were treated as single units for association and clustering because of strong linkage in the cohort. To decide whether each TCR beta V gene segment behaved as functional or pseudogenic, an earlier analysis of fewer than 750 of the donors relied on high-throughput TCR beta sequencing. A later genetic analysis used genome-wide SNP genotypes for about 65% of the 666 donors, treating that subset as a discovery cohort. In a later analysis, previously published TCR beta repertoires from 666 donors were re-analyzed and high-resolution HLA genotyping was added so that TCR occurrence patterns could be studied. The number of typed donors differed by locus: 629-630 for A, B, C, DRB1 and DQB1; 500 to 550 for DQA1; some 590 for DPA1; and roughly 490 for DPB1. The study aimed to test whether cataloging public T cell receptors could reveal signatures of past pathogen exposure. Rather than drawing on any new phenotypic data, the later analysis identified candidate immune exposures from TCR beta sequences and the way those sequences occurred across donors. An early release covering roughly 640 HLA-typed donors comprised about 310 gigabases of sequencing data and around 86 million unique TCR sequences. What the authors observed across the whole study: A further reported finding was that TCR beta sequences accurately predicted the HLA-A and HLA-B alleles for most subjects in the first cohort. The study gave a list of about 150 TCR beta chains associated with cytomegalovirus. According to a later genetic analysis, donors in an Asian-associated ancestry cluster had fewer N-insertions in productive TCRs than the approximately 710-donor mean. An earlier analysis of several hundred of the donors showed that most TCR beta V segments appeared in productive rearrangements either about 87% or about 30% of the time, which broadly matched IMGT annotations. Most TCR sequences were observed very rarely across donors, whereas some public TCRs were present in many individuals. In a later analysis, several top co-occurrence clusters were reported to appear linked to parvovirus B19, influenza, CMV and Epstein-Barr virus. Because some donors lacked HLA typing at each locus, the association tests relied only on the typed subset. According to a later analysis, most CMV-associated TCR beta chains appeared to be HLA-restricted, and the HLA associations seemed to be driven largely by CMV exposure. A later analysis found that HLA-associated TCR beta chains were more clonally expanded and had lower generation probabilities than equally common non-associated chains. The authors suggested that the approach could potentially be generalized to other disease states and immunological phenotypes. The cohort was sequenced for TCR beta chains only, and without alpha or paired-chain data the features that could be detected were limited. In vitro tests confirmed that a few of the cytomegalovirus-associated TCR beta chains recognize cytomegalovirus antigens. Cytomegalovirus status was reported to be diagnosed by the classifier with high specificity and sensitivity in both the original and validation cohorts. According to a later analysis, TCR association rates differed among HLA loci, with DRB1 alleles showing the most associated TCRs and HLA-C alleles showing the fewest. Because the 87-base-pair reads could not distinguish some IMGT-functional V segments, including TRBV6-2 and TRBV6-3, those segments were excluded. A later genetic analysis associated a missense DCLRE1C variant with V-gene and J-gene trimming of TCR beta chains, and an independent cohort replicated the association. Because counts were too low, about 18 rarely observed V segments, including chromosome 9 orphons, were excluded from the earlier analysis of several hundred of the donors. When HLA alleles, especially DR and DQ, strongly co-occurred, TCR associations were difficult to assign to individual alleles. At a false discovery rate of 0.05, a later analysis linked under 20,000 TCR beta sequences to specific HLA alleles. A cluster of highly shared sequence variants was judged likely to be a technical artifact of the sequencing pipeline. Presence/absence analyses assumed roughly uniform sequencing depth across donors, an assumption that may not hold. CMV serostatus was the only immune exposure information available for the cohort. Linkage disequilibrium might explain the correlated functional status among segregating V segments, but an unknown experimental factor could not be excluded.

Regarding this clone: The antigen this receptor binds is unknown. No base-level quality is on record; no much larger clone is a single base apart.

The cohort consisted of 650 to 700 healthy bone marrow donors. At the time of sampling, every cohort member was nominally healthy, though immune exposures that went unrecorded were likely present. The donor was CMV seronegative and was included in the group of over 300 seronegative cohort members. A peripheral blood sample was collected from each donor, and TCR beta sequencing was performed on peripheral blood mononuclear cells. The Qiagen DNeasy Blood Extraction Kit was used to extract genomic DNA from the blood cell samples. Library prep was done by the immunoSEQ multiplex PCR assay. For the multiplex PCR, a mixture combining 60 forward primers for TCR Vbeta segments and 13 reverse primers for TCR Jbeta segments was used. A multiplex PCR assay on genomic DNA amplified the CDR3 region of rearranged TCR beta genes. On the Illumina HiSeq System, the amplified TCR beta libraries were sequenced as 87-base-pair reads. Processing in the source paper ran as follows. In a later analysis, roughly 80 million unique TCR beta chains were counted across the roughly 700 repertoires, and roughly 11 million of these chains were shared by at least two donors. Raw reads were error-corrected and collapsed into unique sequences with a nearest-neighbor algorithm that merged closely related sequences to remove PCR and sequencing errors. To assign V, D and J gene segments, CDR3 sequences were aligned to IMGT reference sequences. Each retained sequence needed at least a six-nucleotide match to both a V gene segment and a J gene segment. Rearrangements were called productive when the CDR3 lacked stop codons and stayed in frame with V and J; all others were non-productive. CDR3 was defined according to IMGT convention as the region running from the second conserved V-encoded cysteine to the conserved J-encoded phenylalanine. The earlier analysis of 500 to 750 of the donors excluded any sequence lacking an unambiguous match to a single V gene segment. An earlier analysis of just under 600 of the donors called V segments functional above 56.7% productive rearrangements and segregating when the between-donor standard deviation exceeded 5%. A statistical classification framework was built to diagnose cytomegalovirus status from the catalog of TCR beta chain sequences. A later analysis assigned V and J genes by comparing TCR nucleotide sequences with IMGT/GENE-DB human TR gene sequences. Using the TCRdist pipeline, a later analysis assigned CDR3 sequences along with most-parsimonious VDJ recombination scenarios. A later analysis defined each TCR beta chain by its CDR3 amino acid sequence plus V-gene family, and excluded reads lacking a unique V-gene family. In a later analysis, several hundred highly shared, low-generation-probability nucleotide sequences were removed to address suspected cross-contamination and a sequencing artifact. For each public chain, a later analysis derived a clonal expansion index from normalized ranks of inferred template counts within each repertoire. Generation probabilities in a later analysis came from a VDJ recombination model fitted to out-of-frame rearrangements, and those results were checked against IGoR. In a later analysis, hypergeometric tests were used to score TCR-TCR, TCR-HLA and TCR-CMV co-occurrence, with a repertoire-size bias correction applied to TCR pairs. False discovery rates were estimated in a later analysis by permuting HLA or CMV assignments 20 times. A later analysis grouped co-occurring TCRs with DBSCAN, adding TCRdist sequence similarity when clustering within HLA-allele-positive subsets. Co-occurrence clustering excluded repertoires with fewer than 30,000 or more than 120,000 public chains, plus five with anomalous nucleotide sharing. What TCRdb holds here is the immuneACCESS table cut down to in-frame rearrangements. Part of the clones is not present; checked against another copy, under half of the missing clones reflect an unresolved V gene, and the others are unexplained. The DNA was the basis for D and trimming; V, J and clone size are from that table. The sample records roughly 190,000 clones, around 86% of which are singletons. The ten largest clones take up 1.5% to 2% of the sample.

The CDR3 covers 17 residues, taking in both the cysteine and the phenylalanine. Only the CDR3 portion is preserved as DNA: 51 bases, with reading frame beginning at the first base. CDR1 and CDR2 are drawn from the germline V gene: MGHRA, YSYEKL. Ends trimmed: V by 3 bases, J by 2 bases; bases unmatched to a gene: 5. This clonotype originated in a woman between 18 and 29 years old in good health and CMV-seronegative. The chain couples TRBV4-1 to TRBJ2-6; a stretch of 9 junction bases matches TRBD1. Sequencing was done on a sample of PBMCs. The DNA reads TGCGCCAGCAGCCACGGACAGGGGATTACTGGGGCCAACGTCCTGACTTTC. Its protein is CASSHGQGITGANVLTF.